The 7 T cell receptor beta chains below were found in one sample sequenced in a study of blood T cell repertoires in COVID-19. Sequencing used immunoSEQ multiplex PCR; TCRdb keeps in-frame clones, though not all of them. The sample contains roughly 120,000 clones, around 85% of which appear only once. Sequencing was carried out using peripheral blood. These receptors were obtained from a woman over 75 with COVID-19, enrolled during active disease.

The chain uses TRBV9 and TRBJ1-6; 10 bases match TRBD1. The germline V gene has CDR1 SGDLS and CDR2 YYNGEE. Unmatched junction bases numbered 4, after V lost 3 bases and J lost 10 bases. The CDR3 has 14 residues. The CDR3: CASSAGTGVSPLHF. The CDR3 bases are TGTGCCAGCAGCGCCGGGACAGGGGTGTCACCCCTCCACTTT.

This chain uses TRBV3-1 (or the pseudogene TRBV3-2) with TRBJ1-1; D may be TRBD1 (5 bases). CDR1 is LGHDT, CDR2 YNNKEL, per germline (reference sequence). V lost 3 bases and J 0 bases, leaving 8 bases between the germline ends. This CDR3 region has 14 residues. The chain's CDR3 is CASSQGLMNTEAFF. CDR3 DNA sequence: TGTGCCAGCAGCCAGGGGCTGATGAACACTGAAGCTTTCTTT.

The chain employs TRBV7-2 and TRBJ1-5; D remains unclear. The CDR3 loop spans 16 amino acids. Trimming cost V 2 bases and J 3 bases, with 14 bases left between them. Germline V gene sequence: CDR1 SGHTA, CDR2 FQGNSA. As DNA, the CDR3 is TGTGCCAGCAGCTTATTACCCGGAGGAACCAATCAGCCCCAGCATTTT. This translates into CASSLLPGGTNQPQHF.

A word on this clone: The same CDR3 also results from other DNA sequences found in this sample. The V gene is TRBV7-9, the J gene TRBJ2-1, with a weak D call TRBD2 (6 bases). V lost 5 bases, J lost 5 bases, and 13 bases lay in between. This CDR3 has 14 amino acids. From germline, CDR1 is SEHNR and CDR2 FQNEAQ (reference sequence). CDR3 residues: CASSSGGPHNEQFF. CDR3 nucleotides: TGTGCCAGCAGCAGCGGAGGGCCCCACAATGAGCAGTTCTTC.

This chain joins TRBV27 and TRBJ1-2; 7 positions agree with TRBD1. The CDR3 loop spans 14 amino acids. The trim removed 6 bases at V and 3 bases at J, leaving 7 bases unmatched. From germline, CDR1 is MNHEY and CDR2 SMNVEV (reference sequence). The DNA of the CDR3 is TGTGCCAGCAGCGTTTCGGGACAGTACTATGGCTACACCTTC. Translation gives CASSVSGQYYGYTF.

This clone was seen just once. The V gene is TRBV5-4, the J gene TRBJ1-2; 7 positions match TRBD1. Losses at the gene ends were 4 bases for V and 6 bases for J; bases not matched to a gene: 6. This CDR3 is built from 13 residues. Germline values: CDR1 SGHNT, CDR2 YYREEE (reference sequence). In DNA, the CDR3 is TGTGCCAGCAGCCACACAGGGGCTGATGGCTACACCTTC. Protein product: CASSHTGADGYTF. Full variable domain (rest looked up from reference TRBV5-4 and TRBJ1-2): ETGVTQSPTHLIKTRGQQVTLRCSSQSGHNTVSWYQQALGQGPQFIFQYYREEENGRGNFPPRFSGLQFPNYSSELNVNALELDDSALYLCASSHTGADGYTFGSGTRLTVV.

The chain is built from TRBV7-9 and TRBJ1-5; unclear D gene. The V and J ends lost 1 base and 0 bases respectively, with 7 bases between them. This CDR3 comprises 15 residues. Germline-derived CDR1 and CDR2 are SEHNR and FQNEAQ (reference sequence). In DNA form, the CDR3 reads TGTGCCAGCAGCTTAGGAGCGGATAGCAATCAGCCCCAGCATTTT. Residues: CASSLGADSNQPQHF.